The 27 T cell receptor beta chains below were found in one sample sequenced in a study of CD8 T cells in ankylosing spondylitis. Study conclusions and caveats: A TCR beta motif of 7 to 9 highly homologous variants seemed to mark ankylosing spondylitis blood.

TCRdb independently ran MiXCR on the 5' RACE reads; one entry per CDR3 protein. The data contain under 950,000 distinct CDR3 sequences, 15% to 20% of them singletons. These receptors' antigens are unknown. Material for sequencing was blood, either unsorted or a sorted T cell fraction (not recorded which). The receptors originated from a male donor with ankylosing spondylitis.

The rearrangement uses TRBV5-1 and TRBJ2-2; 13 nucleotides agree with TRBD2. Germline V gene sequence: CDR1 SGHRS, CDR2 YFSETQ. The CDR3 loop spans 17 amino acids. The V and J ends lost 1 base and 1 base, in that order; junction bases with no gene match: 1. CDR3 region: CASSLRLAGGNTGELFF. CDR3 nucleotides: TGCGCCAGCAGCTTGAGACTAGCGGGGGGGAACACCGGGGAGCTGTTTTTT.

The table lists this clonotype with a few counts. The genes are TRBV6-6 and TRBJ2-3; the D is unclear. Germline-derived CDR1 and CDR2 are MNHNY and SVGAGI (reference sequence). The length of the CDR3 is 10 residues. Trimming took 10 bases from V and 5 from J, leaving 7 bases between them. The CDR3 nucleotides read TGTGCCACCCTCGAAGATACGCAGTATTTT. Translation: CATLEDTQYF.

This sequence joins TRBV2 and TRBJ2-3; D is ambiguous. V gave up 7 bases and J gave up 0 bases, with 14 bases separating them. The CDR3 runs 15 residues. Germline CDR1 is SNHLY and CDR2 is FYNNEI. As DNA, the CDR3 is TGTGCCAGCATGAGCTTTGGGGTCAGCACAGATACGCAGTATTTT. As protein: CASMSFGVSTDTQYF. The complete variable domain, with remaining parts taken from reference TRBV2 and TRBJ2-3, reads EPEVTQTPSHQVTQMGQEVILRCVPISNHLYFYWYRQILGQKVEFLVSFYNNEISEKSEIFDDQFSVERPDGSNFTLKIRSTKLEDSAMYFCASMSFGVSTDTQYFGPGTRLTVL.

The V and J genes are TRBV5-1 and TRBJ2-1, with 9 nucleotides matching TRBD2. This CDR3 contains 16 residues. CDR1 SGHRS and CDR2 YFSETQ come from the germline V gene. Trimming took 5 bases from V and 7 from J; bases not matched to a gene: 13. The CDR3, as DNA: TGCGCCAGCAGACGAACAGCGGGGGGACTTTGGAATGAGCAGTTCTTC. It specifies CASRRTAGGLWNEQFF.

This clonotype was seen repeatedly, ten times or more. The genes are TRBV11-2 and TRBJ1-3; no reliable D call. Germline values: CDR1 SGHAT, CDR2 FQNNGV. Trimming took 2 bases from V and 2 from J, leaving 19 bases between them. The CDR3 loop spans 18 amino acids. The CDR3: CASSLFISRAGAGNTIYF. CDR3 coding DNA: TGTGCCAGCAGCTTATTCATCTCTAGGGCAGGCGCTGGAAACACCATATATTTT.

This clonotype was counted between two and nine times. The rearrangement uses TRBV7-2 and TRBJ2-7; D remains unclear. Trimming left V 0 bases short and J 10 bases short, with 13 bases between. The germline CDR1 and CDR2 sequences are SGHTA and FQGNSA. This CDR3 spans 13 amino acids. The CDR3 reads CASSLAYERDQYF. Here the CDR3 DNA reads TGTGCCAGCAGCTTAGCATACGAGAGAGATCAGTACTTC.

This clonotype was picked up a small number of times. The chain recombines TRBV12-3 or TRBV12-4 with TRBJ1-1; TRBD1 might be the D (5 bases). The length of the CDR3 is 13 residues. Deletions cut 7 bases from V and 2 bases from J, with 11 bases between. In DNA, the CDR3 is TGTGCCAGCATCCCGGACATAAACACTGAAGCTTTCTTT. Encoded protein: CASIPDINTEAFF.

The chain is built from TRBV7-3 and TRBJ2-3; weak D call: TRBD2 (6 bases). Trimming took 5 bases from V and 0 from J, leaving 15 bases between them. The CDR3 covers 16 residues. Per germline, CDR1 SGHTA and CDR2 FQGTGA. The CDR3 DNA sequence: TGTGCCAGCAGCCTCGGGAGCGGCCCTAGCACAGATACGCAGTATTTT. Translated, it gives CASSLGSGPSTDTQYF.

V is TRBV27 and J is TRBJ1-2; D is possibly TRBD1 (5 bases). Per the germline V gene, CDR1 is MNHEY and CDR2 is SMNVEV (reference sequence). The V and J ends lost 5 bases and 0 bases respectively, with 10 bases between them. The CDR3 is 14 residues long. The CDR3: CASSKRQTNYGYTF. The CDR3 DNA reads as TGTGCCAGCAGTAAGAGACAGACTAACTATGGCTACACCTTC.

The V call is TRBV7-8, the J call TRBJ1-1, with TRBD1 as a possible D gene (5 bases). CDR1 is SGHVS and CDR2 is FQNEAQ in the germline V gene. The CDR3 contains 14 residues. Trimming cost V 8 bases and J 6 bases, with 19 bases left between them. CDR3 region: CASGDGGGVPEAFF. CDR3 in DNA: TGTGCCAGCGGGGACGGGGGAGGTGTCCCTGAAGCTTTCTTT.

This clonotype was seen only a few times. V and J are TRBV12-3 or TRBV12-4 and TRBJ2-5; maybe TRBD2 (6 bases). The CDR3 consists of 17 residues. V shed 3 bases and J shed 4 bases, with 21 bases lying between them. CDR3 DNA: TGTGCCAGCAGTTTGGTCAGATGGGGGGTAACGGGAGAGACCCAGTACTTC. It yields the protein CASSLVRWGVTGETQYF.

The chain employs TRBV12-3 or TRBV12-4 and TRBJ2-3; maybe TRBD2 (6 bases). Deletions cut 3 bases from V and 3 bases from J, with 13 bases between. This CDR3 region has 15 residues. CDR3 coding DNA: TGTGCCAGCAGTTTCCTACTAGCTGGTACAGATACGCAGTATTTT. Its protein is CASSFLLAGTDTQYF.

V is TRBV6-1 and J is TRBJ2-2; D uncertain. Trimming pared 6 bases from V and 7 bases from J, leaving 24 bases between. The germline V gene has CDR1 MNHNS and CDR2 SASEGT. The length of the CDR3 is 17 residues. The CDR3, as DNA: TGTGCCAGCAGGGCGCTCGTGGCTAGAAGGACCGGCGGGGAGCTGTTTTTT. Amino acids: CASRALVARRTGGELFF.

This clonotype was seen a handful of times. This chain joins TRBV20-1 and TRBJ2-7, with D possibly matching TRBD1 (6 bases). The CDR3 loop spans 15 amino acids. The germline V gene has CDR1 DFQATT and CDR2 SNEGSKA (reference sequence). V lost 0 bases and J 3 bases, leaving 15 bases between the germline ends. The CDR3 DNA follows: TGCAGTGCTAGAGAAGGAAGGACAGCGATCTACGAGCAGTACTTC. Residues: CSAREGRTAIYEQYF.

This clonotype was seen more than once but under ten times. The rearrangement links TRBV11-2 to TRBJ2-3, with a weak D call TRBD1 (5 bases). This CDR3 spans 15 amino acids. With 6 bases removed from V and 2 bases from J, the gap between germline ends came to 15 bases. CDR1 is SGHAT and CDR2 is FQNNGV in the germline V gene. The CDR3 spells CASRDRAFATDTQYF. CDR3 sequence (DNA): TGTGCCAGCAGAGACAGAGCTTTCGCCACAGATACGCAGTATTTT. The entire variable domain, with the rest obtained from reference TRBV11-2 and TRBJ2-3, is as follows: EAGVAQSPRYKIIEKRQSVAFWCNPISGHATLYWYQQILGQGPKLLIQFQNNGVVDDSQLPKDRFSAERLKGVDSTLKIQPAKLEDSAVYLCASRDRAFATDTQYFGPGTRLTVL.

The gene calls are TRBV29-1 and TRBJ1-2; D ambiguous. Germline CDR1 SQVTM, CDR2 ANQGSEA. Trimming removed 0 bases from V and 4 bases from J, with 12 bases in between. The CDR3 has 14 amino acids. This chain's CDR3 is CSVEDPDASYGYTF. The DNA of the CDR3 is TGCAGCGTTGAAGACCCTGACGCAAGCTATGGCTACACCTTC.

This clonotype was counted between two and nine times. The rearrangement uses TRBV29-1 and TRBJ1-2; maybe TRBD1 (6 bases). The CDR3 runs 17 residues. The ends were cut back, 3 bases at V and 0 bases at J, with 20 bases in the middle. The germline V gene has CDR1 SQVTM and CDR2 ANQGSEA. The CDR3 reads CSVDGVDSFIANYGYTF. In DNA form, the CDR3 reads TGCAGCGTTGATGGGGTGGACAGCTTCATAGCTAACTATGGCTACACCTTC.

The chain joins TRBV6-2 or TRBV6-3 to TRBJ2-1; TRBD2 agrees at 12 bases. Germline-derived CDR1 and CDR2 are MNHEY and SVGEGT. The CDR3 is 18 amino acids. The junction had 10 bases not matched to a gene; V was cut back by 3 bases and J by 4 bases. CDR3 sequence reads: CASSYGKLAGGMYNEQFF. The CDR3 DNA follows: TGTGCCAGCAGTTATGGTAAACTAGCGGGAGGAATGTACAATGAGCAGTTCTTC.

Here the CDR3 DNA reads TGTGCCAGCAGCCCAAATACCGGGACTAGCGGACTTGGGGGTACGAATGAGCAGTTCTTC. Translation gives CASSPNTGTSGLGGTNEQFF. This rearrangement joins TRBV11-2 to TRBJ2-1; 11 nucleotides match TRBD2. Trimming cost V 5 bases and J 7 bases; bases outside gene matches: 22. CDR1 and CDR2 from the germline V gene are SGHAT and FQNNGV. This CDR3 contains 20 residues.

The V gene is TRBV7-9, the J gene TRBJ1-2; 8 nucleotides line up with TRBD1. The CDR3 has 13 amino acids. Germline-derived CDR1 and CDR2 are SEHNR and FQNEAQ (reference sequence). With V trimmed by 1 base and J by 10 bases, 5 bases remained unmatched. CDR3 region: CASSLGAGGLYTF. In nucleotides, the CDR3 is TGTGCCAGCAGCTTAGGGGCAGGGGGCCTCTACACCTTC.

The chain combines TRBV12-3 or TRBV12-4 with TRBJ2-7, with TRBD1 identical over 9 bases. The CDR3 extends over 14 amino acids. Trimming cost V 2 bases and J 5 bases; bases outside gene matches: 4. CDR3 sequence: CASSLRTGVDEQYF. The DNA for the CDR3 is TGTGCCAGCAGTTTAAGGACAGGGGTCGACGAGCAGTACTTC.

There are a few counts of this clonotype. This CDR3 is CASSWGDRGRDEKLFF. The CDR3 DNA sequence: TGTGCCAGCAGCTGGGGGGACAGGGGGCGCGATGAAAAACTGTTTTTT. This chain connects TRBV7-9 to TRBJ1-4; 12 nucleotides match TRBD1. Germline CDR1 is SEHNR and CDR2 is FQNEAQ (reference sequence). With V trimmed by 4 bases and J by 6 bases, 6 bases remained unmatched. The CDR3 loop spans 16 amino acids.

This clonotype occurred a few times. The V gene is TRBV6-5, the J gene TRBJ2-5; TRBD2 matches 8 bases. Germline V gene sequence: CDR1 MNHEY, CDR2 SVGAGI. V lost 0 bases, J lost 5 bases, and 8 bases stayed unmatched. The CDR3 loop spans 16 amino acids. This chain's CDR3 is CASSYSPREGGETQYF. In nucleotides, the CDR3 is TGTGCCAGCAGTTACTCCCCCCGGGAGGGCGGGGAGACCCAGTACTTC.

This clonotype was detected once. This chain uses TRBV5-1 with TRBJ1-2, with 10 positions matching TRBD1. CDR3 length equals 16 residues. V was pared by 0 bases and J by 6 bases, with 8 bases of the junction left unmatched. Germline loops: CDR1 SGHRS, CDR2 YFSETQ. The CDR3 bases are TGCGCCAGCAGCTTGGCAGCCGGGACAGGGGAGAATGGCTACACCTTC. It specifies CASSLAAGTGENGYTF.

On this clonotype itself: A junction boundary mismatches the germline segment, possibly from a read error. CDR3 nucleotides: TGTGCTAGCAGCCCCGGACAGGGCTCCCACGAGCAGTACTTC. Protein sequence: CASSPGQGSHEQYF. This chain uses TRBV7-7 with TRBJ2-7, with 8 nucleotides matching TRBD1. The length of the CDR3 is 14 residues. Germline V lookup: CDR1 SSHAT, CDR2 FNYEAQ (reference sequence).

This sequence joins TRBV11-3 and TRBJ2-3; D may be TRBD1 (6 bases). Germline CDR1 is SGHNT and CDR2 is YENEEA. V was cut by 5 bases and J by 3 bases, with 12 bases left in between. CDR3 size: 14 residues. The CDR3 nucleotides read TGTGCCAGCAGCACCGGGACAACGACAGATACGCAGTATTTT. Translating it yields CASSTGTTTDTQYF.

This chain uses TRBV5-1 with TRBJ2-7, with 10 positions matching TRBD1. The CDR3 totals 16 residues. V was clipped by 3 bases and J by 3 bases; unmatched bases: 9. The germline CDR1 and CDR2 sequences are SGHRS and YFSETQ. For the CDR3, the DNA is TGCGCCAGCAGCTCCAAGATGGGACAGGGGATCTACGAGCAGTACTTC. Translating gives CASSSKMGQGIYEQYF.